These 16 T cell receptor beta chains were all obtained from the same sample, sequenced in a study of blood T cell repertoires in COVID-19. Assay used: immunoSEQ multiplex PCR; TCRdb lists only in-frame clones, some missing. Here the sample spans some 240,000 clones, around 81% being singletons. The source material was peripheral blood. The receptors were sampled from an elderly woman with COVID-19, enrolled during active disease.

The J gene is TRBJ1-1, the V gene TRBV12-3 or TRBV12-4; D is unclear. Trimming left V 8 bases short and J 10 bases short, with 11 bases between. The CDR3 totals 10 residues. DNA of the CDR3: TGTGCCAGCGGGGAACGGGGAGCTTTCTTT. Translated: CASGERGAFF.

The chain recombines TRBV11-2 with TRBJ1-3; 8 bases line up with TRBD1. Germline CDR1 is SGHAT and CDR2 is FQNNGV. The CDR3 consists of 14 residues. V gave up 10 bases and J gave up 0 bases; unmatched junction bases: 5. CDR3 in DNA: TGTGCCACCACAGGGGGGACCTCTGGAAACACCATATATTTT. Its translation is CATTGGTSGNTIYF.

This clone was observed a single time. The rearrangement links TRBV9 to TRBJ2-1, with 9 bases identical to TRBD1. The length of the CDR3 is 16 residues. Germline V gives CDR1 SGDLS, CDR2 YYNGEE. V was pared by 0 bases and J by 7 bases, with 8 bases of the junction left unmatched. The CDR3 spells CASSVALDRGQNEQFF. In nucleotides, the CDR3 is TGTGCCAGCAGCGTAGCTTTGGACAGGGGTCAGAATGAGCAGTTCTTC.

This chain links TRBV5-1 with TRBJ2-2; a possible D gene is TRBD1 (6 bases). V lost 1 base and J 1 base, leaving 17 bases between the germline ends. This CDR3 contains 18 residues. Germline lookup yields CDR1 SGHRS and CDR2 YFSETQ. CDR3 bases: TGCGCCAGCAGCTTGATCCCACCTGGACAGTTGAACACCGGGGAGCTGTTTTTT. Its translation: CASSLIPPGQLNTGELFF. Using reference TRBV5-1 and TRBJ2-2 for the parts outside the CDR3, the full variable domain is KAGVTQTPRYLIKTRGQQVTLSCSPISGHRSVSWYQQTPGQGLQFLFEYFSETQRNKGNFPGRFSGRQFSNSRSEMNVSTLELGDSALYLCASSLIPPGQLNTGELFFGEGSRLTVL.

The V call is TRBV27, the J call TRBJ1-5; 12 nucleotides match TRBD1. In germline, CDR1 is MNHEY, CDR2 SMNVEV (reference sequence). The CDR3 sequence is 17 residues long. Trimming at V came to 6 bases and at J to 0 bases, leaving 6 bases not matched to a gene. The DNA for the CDR3 is TGTGCCAGCAGGACCGGGACAGGGGGCTATAGCAATCAGCCCCAGCATTTT. Translating gives CASRTGTGGYSNQPQHF.

In the case of this clone: The same CDR3 also results from other DNA sequences found in this sample. The J gene is TRBJ2-7, the V gene TRBV27; D is uncertain. The germline V gene encodes CDR1 MNHEY and CDR2 SMNVEV (reference sequence). The CDR3 has 13 amino acids. V was pared by 5 bases and J by 0 bases, with 8 bases between. The CDR3 spells CASSLTPSYEQYF. DNA for the CDR3: TGTGCCAGCAGTCTCACTCCCTCCTACGAGCAGTACTTC.

This rearrangement joins TRBV6-5 to TRBJ1-1; no clear D gene. The CDR3 is 13 residues long. V dropped 6 bases and J dropped 1 base, with 9 bases sitting between them. Germline CDR1 and CDR2: MNHEY and SVGAGI. The CDR3 region is CASSLRQNTEAFF. CDR3 nucleotides: TGTGCCAGCAGCTTGAGACAGAACACTGAAGCTTTCTTT.

This chain uses TRBV12-3 or TRBV12-4 with TRBJ1-1; D might be TRBD1 (6 bases). Trimming stripped 5 bases from V and 4 bases from J, with 11 bases between. CDR3 size: 13 residues. CDR3 coding DNA: TGTGCCAGCAGTCTAGGGGGGGGCACTGAAGCTTTCTTT. Its protein product is CASSLGGGTEAFF.

This clone was found once. V and J are TRBV5-5 and TRBJ1-5; tentative D call: TRBD1 (6 bases). CDR1 SGHKS and CDR2 YYEKEE come from the germline V gene (reference sequence). The CDR3 covers 15 residues. V lost 0 bases and J lost 3, with 10 bases in between. This CDR3 is CASSLVTGFNQPQHF. CDR3 in DNA: TGTGCCAGCAGCTTGGTGACAGGTTTCAATCAGCCCCAGCATTTT.

The genes are TRBV19 and TRBJ1-5, with TRBD1 identical over 7 bases. This CDR3 is built from 15 residues. V lost 8 bases to trimming and J lost 2 bases; unmatched junction nucleotides: 9. CDR1 and CDR2 from the germline V gene are LNHDA and SQIVND (reference sequence). The CDR3 here is CASETGSSGNQPQHF. DNA for the CDR3: TGTGCCAGTGAGACAGGGTCGAGCGGCAATCAGCCCCAGCATTTT.

The chain carries TRBV12-5 and TRBJ2-3, with D perhaps TRBD2 (5 bases). Germline lookup yields CDR1 LGHNT and CDR2 FRNRAP. This CDR3 comprises 15 residues. V was pared by 1 base and J by 2 bases, with 10 bases between. The CDR3 DNA sequence: TGTGCTAGTGGTTTGGGGCAGCTAGCCACAGATACGCAGTATTTT. Translating gives CASGLGQLATDTQYF.

This chain joins TRBV5-1 and TRBJ2-1, with a possible D match to TRBD2 (7 bases). The V and J ends lost 6 bases and 7 bases respectively, with 17 bases between them. Germline lookup yields CDR1 SGHRS and CDR2 YFSETQ. The CDR3 covers 14 residues. As DNA, the CDR3 is TGCGCCAGCAAAGGGGGAGGGCCAAAAAATGAGCAGTTCTTC. Its translation: CASKGGGPKNEQFF.

This clone has just a few counts. The chain employs TRBV30 and TRBJ1-5; D unresolved. V lost 0 bases and J 1 base, leaving 4 bases between the germline ends. CDR1 is GTSNPN and CDR2 is SVGIG in the germline V gene (reference sequence). This CDR3 has 13 amino acids. The CDR3 DNA sequence: TGTGCCTGGAGTGTACAGAGCAATCAGCCCCAGCATTTT. This gives the protein CAWSVQSNQPQHF.

The chain joins TRBV2 to TRBJ2-7; D might be TRBD2 (6 bases). V lost 5 bases, J lost 0 bases, and 11 bases lay in between. CDR1 is SNHLY and CDR2 is FYNNEI in the germline V gene. The CDR3 consists of 14 residues. CDR3 sequence: CASSTSIRSYEQYF. CDR3 DNA sequence: TGTGCCAGCAGTACTAGCATCCGCTCCTACGAGCAGTACTTC.

The chain joins TRBV5-1 to TRBJ1-4; 8 nucleotides line up with TRBD1. V was clipped by 5 bases and J by 4 bases; unmatched bases: 13. Germline V gene sequence: CDR1 SGHRS, CDR2 YFSETQ. This CDR3 has 17 amino acids. The CDR3 nucleotides are TGCGCCAGCAGACCCGACCCCGGACAGGGCGATAATGAAAAACTGTTTTTT. This gives the protein CASRPDPGQGDNEKLFF.

CDR3: CASTSRRANEKLFF. The CDR3 DNA reads as TGTGCCAGCACCAGCAGGCGGGCTAATGAAAAACTGTTTTTT. V and J are TRBV3-1 (or the pseudogene TRBV3-2) and TRBJ1-4; D is undetermined. V dropped 7 bases and J dropped 3 bases, with 12 bases sitting between them. This CDR3 is 14 amino acids long. Looked up from germline, CDR1 is LGHDT and CDR2 is YNNKEL (reference sequence).